The text below deals with one T cell receptor beta chain. Its antigen remains unknown. Germline assignment: CDR1 SGHKS and CDR2 YYEKEE (reference sequence). This CDR3 is 17 amino acids long. V was trimmed by 0 bases and J by 0 bases, leaving 13 bases between them. From blood, about 230-500 ng of genomic DNA served as TRB template. Multiplex PCR with BIOMED2 TRB-A/B primer pools amplified TRB rearrangements. MiXCR, run by TCRdb on the multiplex PCR reads, gives a single entry per CDR3 protein. The sample lists several thousand distinct CDR3 sequences, about a third seen once, with roughly 25% in the top ten. These data originate in a study of T and B cells in COVID-19 patients. Study summary: Blood was sampled from COVID-19 patients who were either actively infected or recovered. About 90% of the 20 active-infection patients had comorbidities associated with unfavorable COVID-19 outcome. The study, taken as a whole, reports: Exclusive to the recovered cohort were roughly 2,300 TCR clusters, around 30 of them with low generation probability. In COVID-19 patients, T cell receptor beta variable and joining gene use was reportedly strongly skewed.

The sequence was collected from a human donor who had recovered from COVID-19. The sequenced sample was blood. The rearrangement links TRBV5-5 to TRBJ1-3, with D unresolved. DNA for the CDR3: TGTGCCAGCAGCTTGGATGAGGGAAGGCACTCTGGAAACACCATATATTTT. This sequence encodes CASSLDEGRHSGNTIYF.